This entry lists 10 T cell receptor beta chains sequenced from one sample in a study of OX40 agonist ivuxolimab in advanced cancers. The library was made by the immunoSEQ multiplex PCR assay. TCRdb re-hosts the immuneACCESS table, in-frame sequences only. Its copies lack some clones; in the studies checked, an unresolved V gene accounts for under half of them, and the cause for the rest is not known. The table for this sample lists about 13,000 clones; 65% to 85% of them were counted only once. The top ten clonotypes cover around a third of the sample. The specimen comprised CD4+ or CD8+ T cells sorted from blood, sampled in a trial of the OX40 agonist ivuxolimab. Every receptor here comes from an adult with an advanced solid tumor such as melanoma, head and neck, liver or kidney cancer.

This clone was counted once. The chain uses TRBV7-9 and TRBJ1-6, with D possibly being TRBD1 (6 bases). V was trimmed by 5 bases and J by 9 bases, leaving 20 bases between them. The CDR3 has 16 residues. Germline V lookup: CDR1 SEHNR, CDR2 FQNEAQ (reference sequence). CDR3 amino acids: CASSPRDGGASSPLHF. In DNA, the CDR3 is TGTGCCAGCAGCCCGAGGGATGGGGGGGCGAGTTCACCCCTCCACTTT.

V is TRBV14 and J is TRBJ1-4; 7 bases map to TRBD1. V lost 3 bases, J lost 2 bases, and 6 bases stayed unmatched. This CDR3 spans 16 amino acids. Germline V lookup: CDR1 SGHDN, CDR2 FVKESK. The CDR3 region is CASSHWPTGTNEKLFF. CDR3 nucleotide sequence: TGTGCCAGCAGCCATTGGCCGACAGGGACTAATGAAAAACTGTTTTTT.

The chain combines TRBV5-1 with TRBJ2-4; weak D call: TRBD2 (5 bases). Germline CDR1 is SGHRS and CDR2 is YFSETQ. CDR3 length: 15 amino acids. With 5 bases removed from V and 0 bases from J, the gap between germline ends came to 12 bases. CDR3 loop: CASRNTEVAKNIQYF. The CDR3 DNA reads as TGCGCCAGCAGAAATACGGAGGTAGCCAAAAACATTCAGTACTTC.

This chain uses TRBV29-1 with TRBJ2-3; the D gene is possibly TRBD2 (5 bases). CDR3 length: 15 residues. Germline V lookup: CDR1 SQVTM, CDR2 ANQGSEA. V lost 0 bases and J 8 bases, leaving 18 bases between the germline ends. The CDR3 sequence is CSVEDRRRQIGTQYF. CDR3 DNA: TGCAGCGTTGAAGATCGGAGGCGCCAGATTGGTACGCAGTATTTT.

The chain combines TRBV11-2 with TRBJ2-1; D might be TRBD1 or TRBD2, each matching 5 bases. CDR1 and CDR2 from the germline V gene are SGHAT and FQNNGV. This CDR3 is 16 amino acids long. V lost 5 bases, J lost 0 bases, and 14 bases lay in between. Written as DNA, the CDR3 is TGTGCCAGCAGCAGTCCGGGACCGAGCTCCTACAATGAGCAGTTCTTC. Residues: CASSSPGPSSYNEQFF.

The V and J genes are TRBV4-2 and TRBJ2-5; 8 positions agree with TRBD2. CDR3 size: 16 residues. Germline values: CDR1 LGHNA, CDR2 YNFKEQ. Unmatched junction bases numbered 7, after V lost 0 bases and J lost 4 bases. CDR3 bases: TGTGCCAGCAGCCAAGATCGGGAGGGAGGGCGAGAGACCCAGTACTTC. Translation gives CASSQDREGGRETQYF.

The chain carries TRBV10-1 and TRBJ2-5; D gene ambiguous. The germline V gene has CDR1 WNHNN and CDR2 SYGVQD (reference sequence). V was pared by 3 bases and J by 3 bases, with 11 bases between. This CDR3 has 14 residues. The CDR3 DNA reads as TGCGCCAGCAGTGACCCTAGTGAGAAAGAGACCCAGTACTTC. It translates to CASSDPSEKETQYF.

The gene calls are TRBV27 and TRBJ1-5; a weak D match, TRBD1 (5 bases). The V gene's germline CDR1 is MNHEY and CDR2 SMNVEV (reference sequence). Trimming stripped 2 bases from V and 1 base from J, with 9 bases between. The CDR3 runs to 15 residues. DNA of the CDR3: TGTGCCAGCAGTTTACAGGGTCCGAGCAATCAGCCCCAGCATTTT. Translation gives CASSLQGPSNQPQHF.

The chain links TRBV25-1 to TRBJ1-3; no firm D call. Per the germline V gene, CDR1 is MGHDK and CDR2 is SYGVNS. The CDR3 totals 16 residues. Between the trimmed V and J ends, which lost 4 bases and 7 bases, there was a span of 20 bases. CDR3 region: CASSGVGGPLFNTIYF. For the CDR3, the DNA is TGTGCCAGCAGTGGGGTCGGAGGACCTCTTTTTAACACCATATATTTT.

V usage is TRBV6-5 and J usage is TRBJ2-2; D gene unclear. With 5 bases removed from V and 0 bases from J, the gap between germline ends came to 4 bases. From germline, CDR1 is MNHEY and CDR2 SVGAGI. The CDR3 contains 13 residues. The CDR3 reads CASSRANTGELFF. CDR3 nucleotide sequence: TGTGCCAGCAGTCGTGCGAACACCGGGGAGCTGTTTTTT.